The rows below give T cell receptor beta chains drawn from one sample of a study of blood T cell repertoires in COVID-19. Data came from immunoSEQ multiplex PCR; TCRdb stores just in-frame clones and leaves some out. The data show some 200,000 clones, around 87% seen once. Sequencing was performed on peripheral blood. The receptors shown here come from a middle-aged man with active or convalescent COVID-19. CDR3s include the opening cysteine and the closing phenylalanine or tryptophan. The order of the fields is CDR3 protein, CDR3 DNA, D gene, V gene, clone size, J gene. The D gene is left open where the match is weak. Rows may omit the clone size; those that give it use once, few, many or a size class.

CASSPFERTGLQETQYF	TGTGCCAGCAGCCCTTTCGAGCGGACAGGCCTCCAAGAGACCCAGTACTTC	TRBD1	TRBV7-3	few	TRBJ2-5
CASSVASGEKLFF	TGTGCCAGCAGCGTAGCTTCGGGTGAAAAACTGTTTTTT	.	TRBV9	.	TRBJ1-4
CASLQGIGQPQHF	TGTGCCAGCTTACAGGGGATCGGTCAGCCCCAGCATTTT	TRBD1	TRBV2	.	TRBJ1-5
CASSEGSVGQPQHF	TGTGCCAGCAGTGAAGGGTCGGTCGGTCAGCCCCAGCATTTT	.	TRBV2	once	TRBJ1-5
CASSDRANEKLFF	TGTGCCAGCAGCGACAGGGCTAATGAAAAACTGTTTTTT	TRBD1	TRBV11-3	.	TRBJ1-4
CASTWELAGLGYGYTF	TGTGCCAGCACCTGGGAATTGGCGGGGTTGGGTTATGGCTACACCTTC	.	TRBV2	.	TRBJ1-2
CASSKTGAGTEAFF	TGCGCCAGCAGCAAGACAGGGGCGGGCACTGAAGCTTTCTTT	TRBD1	TRBV10-1	.	TRBJ1-1
CASSLESSGGYTDTQYF	TGCGCCAGCAGCTTGGAATCTAGCGGGGGATACACAGATACGCAGTATTTT	TRBD2	TRBV5-1	.	TRBJ2-3
CASSFTGMADTQYF	TGTGCCAGCAGCTTTACAGGGATGGCAGATACGCAGTATTTT	.	TRBV7-6	.	TRBJ2-3
CASSQKGWGGPSSNYGYTF	TGCGCCAGCAGCCAGAAAGGGTGGGGGGGGCCCTCTTCTAACTATGGCTACACCTTC	.	TRBV4-1	once	TRBJ1-2
CASSFAGGAGYEQYF	TGTGCCAGCAGTTTTGCCGGGGGGGCCGGGTACGAGCAGTACTTC	TRBD2	TRBV28	.	TRBJ2-7
CASSIGPGGQETQYF	TGTGCCAGTAGTATTGGGCCAGGGGGGCAAGAGACCCAGTACTTC	.	TRBV19	.	TRBJ2-5
CSVEEGTADTQYF	TGCAGCGTTGAAGAGGGGACAGCAGATACGCAGTATTTT	TRBD1	TRBV29-1	once	TRBJ2-3
CASSLGQGDPWFF	TGTGCCAGCAGCTTAGGACAGGGTGATCCCTGGTTCTTC	TRBD1	TRBV7-8	.	TRBJ2-1
CARHQTEGVTEAFF	TGTGCCCGCCACCAAACTGAGGGGGTCACTGAAGCTTTCTTT	.	TRBV2	few	TRBJ1-1
CASSPSGVTDTQYF	TGTGCCAGCAGCCCTAGCGGGGTCACAGATACGCAGTATTTT	TRBD2	TRBV7-9	once	TRBJ2-3
CASWRTEAFF	TGTGCCAGCTGGAGGACTGAAGCTTTCTTT	.	TRBV7-3	.	TRBJ1-1
CASRIPGQTNTEAFF	TGTGCCAGCAGGATTCCGGGACAGACGAACACTGAAGCTTTCTTT	TRBD1	TRBV28	few	TRBJ1-1
CASSSRELNYNSPLHF	TGCGCCAGCAGCTCGAGGGAGCTCAATTATAATTCACCCCTCCACTTT	.	TRBV5-1	.	TRBJ1-6
CASSQAASNQPQHF	TGTGCCAGTAGTCAGGCCGCCAGCAATCAGCCCCAGCATTTT	.	TRBV19	once	TRBJ1-5
CASSSGGNYEQYF	TGTGCCAGCAGTTCAGGGGGGAACTACGAGCAGTACTTC	.	TRBV7-9	.	TRBJ2-7
CASSTGLAGADTQYF	TGTGCCAGCAGCACCGGACTAGCGGGGGCAGATACGCAGTATTTT	TRBD2	TRBV9	.	TRBJ2-3
CASSSQTSGGGDTQYF	TGTGCCAGCAGTTCCCAAACTAGCGGGGGGGGAGATACGCAGTATTTT	TRBD2	TRBV28	.	TRBJ2-3
CASSLEQGGMNTEAFF	TGTGCCAGCAGCTTGGAACAGGGCGGTATGAACACTGAAGCTTTCTTT	.	TRBV11-3	.	TRBJ1-1
CASSKKRGNRGYSGYEQYF	TGTGCCAGCAGCAAAAAAAGGGGAAACAGGGGGTACTCGGGATACGAGCAGTACTTC	.	TRBV21-1	.	TRBJ2-7
CASSLAEETGELFF	TGTGCTAGCAGCTTAGCGGAGGAAACCGGGGAGCTGTTTTTT	.	TRBV7-7	once	TRBJ2-2
CASSPYRNTEAFF	TGTGCCAGTAGTCCGTACAGAAACACTGAAGCTTTCTTT	.	TRBV19	.	TRBJ1-1
CASSQGQGSSPQHF	TGTGCCAGCAGCCAGGGACAGGGGTCATCGCCCCAGCATTTT	TRBD1	TRBV3-1/TRBV3-2	.	TRBJ1-5
CSVSPGLAGGPHGELFF	TGCAGCGTCTCTCCGGGACTAGCGGGGGGGCCTCACGGGGAGCTGTTTTTT	TRBD2	TRBV29-1	.	TRBJ2-2
CAISELGGTEAFF	TGTGCCATCAGTGAATTAGGGGGCACTGAAGCTTTCTTT	.	TRBV10-3	.	TRBJ1-1
CAWTGTEAFF	TGTGCCTGGACCGGCACTGAAGCTTTCTTT	.	TRBV30	.	TRBJ1-1
CASSQGGQGTDTQYF	TGTGCCAGCAGCCAAGGGGGCCAGGGGACAGATACGCAGTATTTT	.	TRBV3-1/TRBV3-2	.	TRBJ2-3
CASSLDPGGWETQYF	TGTGCCAGCAGTTTAGATCCAGGGGGCTGGGAGACCCAGTACTTC	TRBD1	TRBV27	.	TRBJ2-5
CASSLLAGATYEQYF	TGTGCCAGCAGTCTACTAGCGGGGGCCACCTACGAGCAGTACTTC	TRBD2	TRBV27	.	TRBJ2-7
CASSLNSQGGEQYF	TGTGCCAGCAGCCTGAATTCTCAGGGGGGCGAGCAGTACTTC	.	TRBV11-3	.	TRBJ2-7
CASSSGGSRSAFF	TGCGCCAGCAGCTCTGGAGGCAGCCGCTCGGCTTTCTTT	.	TRBV5-1	.	TRBJ1-1
CASIQQGGRDTEAFF	TGTGCCAGCATCCAACAGGGGGGACGGGACACTGAAGCTTTCTTT	TRBD1	TRBV5-8	.	TRBJ1-1
CASGTGSGNTIYF	TGTGCCTCCGGGACAGGGTCTGGAAACACCATATATTTT	TRBD1	TRBV7-2	few	TRBJ1-3
CASSLAGLDYEQYF	TGTGCCAGCAGCTTGGCTGGACTAGACTACGAGCAGTACTTC	TRBD2	TRBV7-9	.	TRBJ2-7
CASSLTTVSSYNEQFF	TGTGCCAGCAGCTTAACAACAGTAAGCTCCTACAATGAGCAGTTCTTC	.	TRBV11-3	once	TRBJ2-1
CASSEAQLRGLDTGELFF	TGTGCCAGCAGCGAAGCCCAGCTCAGGGGCCTAGACACCGGGGAGCTGTTTTTT	.	TRBV4-2	.	TRBJ2-2
CASRTDATNEKLFF	TGTGCCAGCAGGACAGATGCAACTAATGAAAAACTGTTTTTT	.	TRBV2	.	TRBJ1-4
CASSAGLAGPAPTGELFF	TGTGCCAGCAGCGCGGGACTAGCGGGGCCCGCACCAACCGGGGAGCTGTTTTTT	TRBD2	TRBV7-6	.	TRBJ2-2
CASSPRDRVHEQYF	TGTGCCAGCAGCCCTCGGGACAGGGTCCACGAGCAGTACTTC	TRBD1	TRBV11-3	.	TRBJ2-7
CASSRDRGRYEQYF	TGTGCCAGCAGCCGGGACAGGGGACGGTACGAGCAGTACTTC	.	TRBV21-1	.	TRBJ2-7
CASSRNGGGGDNTEAFF	TGTGCCAGCTCACGAAATGGGGGCGGGGGAGATAACACTGAAGCTTTCTTT	.	TRBV18	.	TRBJ1-1
CAIRGGSGVYNEQFF	TGTGCCATCAGGGGGGGTAGCGGGGTTTACAATGAGCAGTTCTTC	TRBD2	TRBV10-3	.	TRBJ2-1
CASSAPEGAIYEQYF	TGTGCCAGCAGCGCGCCCGAGGGGGCGATCTACGAGCAGTACTTC	TRBD1	TRBV14	.	TRBJ2-7
CASSLWEQGGGSYTF	TGTGCCAGCAGTTTATGGGAACAGGGGGGCGGGAGCTACACCTTC	TRBD1	TRBV28	.	TRBJ1-2
CASSLDVSQYF	TGTGCCAGCAGCTTAGATGTATCCCAGTACTTC	.	TRBV7-2	.	TRBJ2-5
CASSPLGETQYF	TGTGCCAGCAGTCCACTAGGAGAGACCCAGTACTTC	.	TRBV12-3/TRBV12-4	.	TRBJ2-5
CASSYGTGNTEAFF	TGTGCCAGCAGTTACGGGACAGGGAACACTGAAGCTTTCTTT	TRBD1	TRBV6-5	.	TRBJ1-1
CASSGRGRGAYNEQFF	TGTGCCAGCAGCGGCAGGGGTAGGGGCGCCTACAATGAGCAGTTCTTC	.	TRBV7-2	.	TRBJ2-1
CASSLDGQGKYEQYF	TGTGCCAGCAGCTTAGATGGACAGGGAAAGTACGAGCAGTACTTC	TRBD1	TRBV7-8	.	TRBJ2-7
CASSTEQQAGANVLTF	TGCGCCAGCAGCACGGAACAGCAGGCTGGGGCCAACGTCCTGACTTTC	.	TRBV5-1	.	TRBJ2-6
CASAVVAGSTAYNEQFF	TGCGCCAGCGCGGTAGTAGCGGGGTCTACGGCCTACAATGAGCAGTTCTTC	TRBD2	TRBV5-1	.	TRBJ2-1